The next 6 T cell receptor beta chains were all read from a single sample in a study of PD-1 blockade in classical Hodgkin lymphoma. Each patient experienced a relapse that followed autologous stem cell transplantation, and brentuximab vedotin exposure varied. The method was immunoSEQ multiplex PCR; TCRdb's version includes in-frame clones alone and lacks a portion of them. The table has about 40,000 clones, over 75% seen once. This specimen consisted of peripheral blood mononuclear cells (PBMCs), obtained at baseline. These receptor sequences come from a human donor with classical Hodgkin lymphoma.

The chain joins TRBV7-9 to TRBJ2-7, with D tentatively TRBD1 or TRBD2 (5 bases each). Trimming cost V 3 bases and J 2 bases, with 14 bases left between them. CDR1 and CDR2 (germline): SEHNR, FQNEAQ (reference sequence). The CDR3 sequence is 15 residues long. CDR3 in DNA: TGTGCCAGCAGCTTCCTTCCGGGACGGACCTACGAGCAGTACTTC. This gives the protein CASSFLPGRTYEQYF.

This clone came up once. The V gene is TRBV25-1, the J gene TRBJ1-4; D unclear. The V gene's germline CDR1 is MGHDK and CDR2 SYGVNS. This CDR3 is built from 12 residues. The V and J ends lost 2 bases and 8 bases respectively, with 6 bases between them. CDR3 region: CASSENGEKLFF. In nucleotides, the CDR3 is TGTGCCAGCAGTGAAAACGGGGAAAAACTGTTTTTT.

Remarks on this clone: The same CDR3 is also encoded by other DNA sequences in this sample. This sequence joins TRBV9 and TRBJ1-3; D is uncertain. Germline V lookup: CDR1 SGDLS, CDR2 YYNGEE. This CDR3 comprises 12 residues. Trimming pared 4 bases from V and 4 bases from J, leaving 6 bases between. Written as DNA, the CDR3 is TGTGCCAGCAGCCCCTCGGGAAACACCATATATTTT. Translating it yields CASSPSGNTIYF.

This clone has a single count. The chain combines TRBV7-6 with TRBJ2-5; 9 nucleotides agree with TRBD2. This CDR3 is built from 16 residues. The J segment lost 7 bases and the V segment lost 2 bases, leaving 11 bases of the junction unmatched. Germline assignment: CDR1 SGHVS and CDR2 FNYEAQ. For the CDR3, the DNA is TGTGCCAGCAGCTTAAGTAGCGGGGGATTTGGAGGGACCCAGTACTTC. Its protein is CASSLSSGGFGGTQYF.

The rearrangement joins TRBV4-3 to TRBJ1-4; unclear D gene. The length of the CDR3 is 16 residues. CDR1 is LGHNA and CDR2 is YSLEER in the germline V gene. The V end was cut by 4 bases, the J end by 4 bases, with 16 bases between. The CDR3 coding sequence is TGCGCCAGCAGCCGAGAACAAGCGGGCCTTAATGAAAAACTGTTTTTT. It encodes CASSREQAGLNEKLFF.

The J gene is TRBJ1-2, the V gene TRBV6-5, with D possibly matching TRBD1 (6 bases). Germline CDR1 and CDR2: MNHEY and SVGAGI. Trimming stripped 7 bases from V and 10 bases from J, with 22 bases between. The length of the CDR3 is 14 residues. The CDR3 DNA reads TGTGCCAGCAAGGCGGAGGGGGAGGATCCGATCTACACCTTC. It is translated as CASKAEGEDPIYTF.